This T cell receptor (beta chain) appears in the sequencing data of a study of read filtering for tumor transcriptome and immune sequencing. Study background: Per sample, TCR-region reads ranged about 4.05 to 10.27 million by IR-seq, about 80 to 1,400 by RNA-seq. Broader study findings: Without single-read clonotypes, shared clonotype proportions correlated more between IR-seq and RNA-seq.

Germline V lookup: CDR1 SGHTA, CDR2 FQGNSA. This CDR3 spans 13 amino acids. V was shortened by 5 bases and J by 3 bases, with 11 bases between the two germline ends. A remark on this clonotype: Its specificity is not known.

From around 0.4 ug of RNA, a library with molecular barcoded alpha/delta and beta/gamma adaptors was made. TCRdb passed the reads through MiXCR, listing each CDR3 protein once. This table has approximately 62,000 distinct CDR3 sequences, roughly 19% appearing once. Sequencing input: a population of CD138-negative cells sorted from bone marrow. The receptor was derived from a donor at least 40 years old with multiple myeloma. The chain recombines TRBV7-2 with TRBJ2-7; possibly TRBD1 for D (5 bases). The CDR3 is CASSPQGGYEQYF. The CDR3 nucleotides read TGTGCCAGCAGCCCCCAGGGTGGCTACGAGCAGTACTTC.